Listed below are T cell receptor beta chains from one sample, sequenced in a study of cytomegalovirus exposure and HLA in healthy donors. Data came from immunoSEQ multiplex PCR; TCRdb stores just in-frame clones and leaves some out. The sample consists of some 250,000 clones, over 80% of them appearing once. The sequencing sample was made of PBMCs. The receptors stem from a woman in her 40s in good health and CMV-seropositive. CDR3s include the opening cysteine and the closing phenylalanine or tryptophan. The D gene is left open where the match is weak. Clone size, where shown, is once, few, many, or a class for clones that have expanded.

>.|TRBJ1-2|.|TRBV30
CAWSATGQTTF
>once|TRBJ2-7|.|TRBV7-2
CASSLATTYEQYF
>few|TRBJ2-3|.|TRBV10-3
CAISVAGALTDTQYF
>.|TRBJ2-1|TRBD2|TRBV11-2
CASSIPPLRAGGNNEQFF
>.|TRBJ2-6|.|TRBV11-2
CASSHGQSTSSGANVLTF
>few|TRBJ2-7|.|TRBV5-1
CASSLQDSRGEQYF
>.|TRBJ2-5|.|TRBV9
CASSVGLGDMQETQYF
>.|TRBJ2-3|TRBD2|TRBV29-1
CSVVTSGGTDTQYF
>.|TRBJ2-7|TRBD2|TRBV27
CASSLAGGPREQYF
>.|TRBJ1-1|.|TRBV18
CASSNGQIITEAFF
>.|TRBJ1-3|TRBD1|TRBV19
CASTRTGSISGNTIYF
>few|TRBJ1-1|.|TRBV30
CAWSAWALGTEAFF
>.|TRBJ2-7|.|TRBV19
CASSIAAGSYEQYF
>.|TRBJ2-7|TRBD1|TRBV5-1
CASSRGQPTYEQYF
>few|TRBJ1-1|.|TRBV7-9
CASSFIRAEAFF